One and the same sample provided the 25 T cell receptor beta chains below, sequenced in a study of T cell responses to AZD1222 COVID-19 vaccine. Sequencing was performed with immunoSEQ multiplex PCR; in TCRdb, only in-frame clones are kept and a portion is missing. The data hold approximately 170,000 clones, with 90% to 95% observed a single time. Material: peripheral blood, obtained 28 days after the second AZD1222 dose. The receptors stem from an adult who received the AZD1222 COVID-19 vaccine.

The chain has TRBV13 and TRBJ1-2; D may be TRBD1 (6 bases). The CDR3 runs 15 residues. Trimming left V 3 bases short and J 8 bases short, with 19 bases between. Per the germline V gene, CDR1 is PRHDT and CDR2 is FYEKMQ (reference sequence). The DNA of the CDR3 is TGTGCCAGCAGCTTGCGGGGACACTCTCTGTGGGGCTACACCTTC. Its protein product is CASSLRGHSLWGYTF.

Comment on this clone: As the CDR3 is not closed by the conserved phenylalanine or tryptophan, this likely results from a read error. The V and J genes are TRBV3-1 (or the pseudogene TRBV3-2) and TRBJ1-1; unclear D gene. This CDR3 has 11 amino acids. Trimming cost V 6 bases and J 1 base, with 3 bases left between them. In germline, CDR1 is LGHDT, CDR2 YNNKEL (reference sequence). The CDR3 here is CASSSNTEAFL. DNA of the CDR3: TGTGCCAGCAGTTCGAACACTGAAGCTTTCCTT.

This clone was picked up one time. The chain is built from TRBV11-2 and TRBJ2-3; D unclear. V lost 5 bases, J lost 3 bases, and 3 bases lay in between. The CDR3 sequence is 11 residues long. Germline values: CDR1 SGHAT, CDR2 FQNNGV. The CDR3 loop is CASSLTDTQYF. The CDR3 DNA follows: TGTGCCAGCAGCCTTACAGATACGCAGTATTTT.

The CDR3 DNA is TGTGCCAGCAGCGGGGGACTAGCGGGAAGAGATACGCAGTATTTT. The encoded protein is CASSGGLAGRDTQYF. The rearrangement uses TRBV2 and TRBJ2-3; 13 nucleotides agree with TRBD2. Per the germline V gene, CDR1 is SNHLY and CDR2 is FYNNEI. The CDR3 sequence is 15 residues long. The junction had 5 bases not matched to a gene; V was cut back by 6 bases and J by 5 bases.

J is TRBJ1-1 and V is TRBV12-5; no reliable D call. The V end was cut by 3 bases, the J end by 3 bases, with 8 bases between. CDR1 and CDR2 from the germline V gene are LGHNT and FRNRAP. This CDR3 is 13 amino acids long. The DNA for the CDR3 is TGTGCTAGTGGTTTCTACAGCTACACTGAAGCTTTCTTT. Protein sequence: CASGFYSYTEAFF.

The V and J genes are TRBV7-9 and TRBJ2-1, with a tentative D call TRBD2 (5 bases). Germline values: CDR1 SEHNR, CDR2 FQNEAQ (reference sequence). There are 15 residues in the CDR3. V dropped 8 bases and J dropped 1 base, with 15 bases sitting between them. The DNA of the CDR3 is TGTGCCAGCCGGGGAGCCCAGTGGTCCTACAATGAGCAGTTCTTC. Protein: CASRGAQWSYNEQFF. Combining the CDR3 with reference TRBV7-9 and TRBJ2-1 gives the whole variable domain DTGVSQNPRHKITKRGQNVTFRCDPISEHNRLYWYRQTLGQGPEFLTYFQNEAQLEKSRLLSDRFSAERPKGSFSTLEIQRTEQGDSAMYLCASRGAQWSYNEQFFGPGTRLTVL.

This clone came up a few times. CDR3 DNA sequence: TGTGCCACCAGTGATTTGCACAGAGGAGGGGCCACCTTCGAGGGGCTTTCTGGGGCCAACGTCCTGACTTTC. Encoded protein: CATSDLHRGGATFEGLSGANVLTF. The chain is built from TRBV24-1 and TRBJ2-6; D possibly corresponds to TRBD2 (6 bases). Germline V gene data show CDR1 as KGHDR and CDR2 as SFDVKD. V was cut by 0 bases and J by 1 base, with 30 bases left in between. This CDR3 comprises 24 residues.

The chain joins TRBV7-8 to TRBJ1-6; D not resolved. Trimming removed 0 bases from V and 10 bases from J, with 13 bases in between. CDR3 size: 15 residues. Germline V lookup: CDR1 SGHVS, CDR2 FQNEAQ. The CDR3, as DNA: TGTGCCAGCAGCTTAGCCGACGGCATTTCCTCACCCCTCCACTTT. Protein sequence: CASSLADGISSPLHF.

This rearrangement joins TRBV19 to TRBJ1-3; D is undetermined. This CDR3 region has 14 residues. Trimming removed 6 bases at V and 0 bases at J, with 9 bases between. CDR1 is LNHDA, CDR2 SQIVND, per germline (reference sequence). CDR3 nucleotide sequence: TGTGCCAGTAGCATCGAGTACTCTGGAAACACCATATATTTT. Protein: CASSIEYSGNTIYF.

The chain has TRBV7-2 and TRBJ2-3; 12 bases align to TRBD2. CDR1 SGHTA and CDR2 FQGNSA come from the germline V gene. The CDR3 totals 15 residues. The V gene end was trimmed by 3 bases and the J gene end by 4 bases; junction bases not matched to a gene: 2. The CDR3 bases are TGTGCCAGCAGCTTCCTAGCGGGAGGGCCAGATACGCAGTATTTT. Translated, it gives CASSFLAGGPDTQYF.

The chain recombines TRBV3-1 (or the pseudogene TRBV3-2) with TRBJ2-5; D uncertain. Germline loops: CDR1 LGHDT, CDR2 YNNKEL (reference sequence). There are 13 residues in the CDR3. V shed 6 bases and J shed 9 bases, with 17 bases lying between them. As DNA, the CDR3 is TGTGCCAGCAGGGGTTGGGGAACTTTGGCCCAGTACTTC. Translating it yields CASRGWGTLAQYF.

The DNA for the CDR3 is TGTGCCAGTAGTATCAACAGAGGAAACACCATATATTTT. It translates to CASSINRGNTIYF. This chain uses TRBV19 with TRBJ1-3, with D uncertain. Germline V CDR1 and CDR2: LNHDA, SQIVND (reference sequence). The V and J ends lost 3 bases and 4 bases respectively, with 7 bases between them. This CDR3 has 13 amino acids.

The V gene is TRBV3-1 (or the pseudogene TRBV3-2), the J gene TRBJ2-7; TRBD2 matches 9 bases. The CDR3 runs 18 residues. CDR1 is LGHDT and CDR2 is YNNKEL in the germline V gene (reference sequence). Unmatched junction bases numbered 13, after V lost 0 bases and J lost 4 bases. This chain's CDR3 is CASSQEGGASGRWYEQYF. The CDR3 DNA sequence: TGTGCCAGCAGCCAAGAAGGCGGTGCGAGCGGGAGGTGGTACGAGCAGTACTTC.

The chain is built from TRBV5-5 and TRBJ2-7, with D maybe TRBD2 (6 bases). Germline V CDR1 and CDR2: SGHKS, YYEKEE (reference sequence). The germline V and J ends were trimmed by 1 base and 3 bases, with 14 bases remaining between them. This CDR3 has 15 amino acids. In DNA form, the CDR3 reads TGTGCCAGCAGCTTGACCCTTAGCGGTCTCTACGAGCAGTACTTC. This gives the protein CASSLTLSGLYEQYF.

The CDR3 is CASSPGTSVGETQYF. CDR3 nucleotides: TGTGCCAGCAGCCCCGGGACTAGCGTAGGGGAGACCCAGTACTTC. The chain couples TRBV27 to TRBJ2-5; 10 bases are shared with TRBD2. The CDR3 is made up of 15 amino acids. Germline CDR1 and CDR2: MNHEY and SMNVEV (reference sequence). Germline trimming cut 6 bases from V and 5 bases from J; bases unmatched to any gene: 9.

The chain employs TRBV7-3 and TRBJ2-3; perhaps D is TRBD1 or TRBD2 (5 bases each). The CDR3 runs 15 residues. Trimming left V 5 bases short and J 2 bases short, with 14 bases between. Germline assignment: CDR1 SGHTA and CDR2 FQGTGA. Here the CDR3 DNA reads TGTGCCAGCAGCCTGGGGGTCGCGAACACAGATACGCAGTATTTT. Residues: CASSLGVANTDTQYF.

The chain joins TRBV5-8 to TRBJ2-4, with 11 bases aligning to TRBD2. The CDR3 contains 14 residues. CDR1 is SGHTS, CDR2 YDEGEE, per germline. V gave up 0 bases and J gave up 7 bases; unmatched junction bases: 0. Here the CDR3 DNA reads TGTGCCAGCAGCTTGGGGACTAGCGGGAACATTCAGTACTTC. It encodes CASSLGTSGNIQYF.

The V call is TRBV6-5, the J call TRBJ1-5; D is possibly TRBD1 (6 bases). The germline V gene encodes CDR1 MNHEY and CDR2 SVGAGI. The CDR3 covers 15 residues. V shed 5 bases and J shed 0 bases, with 11 bases lying between them. The CDR3 sequence: CASSTDSYSNQPQHF. In nucleotides, the CDR3 is TGTGCCAGCAGTACGGACAGTTATAGCAATCAGCCCCAGCATTTT.

The rearrangement links TRBV24-1 to TRBJ1-4, with 8 bases identical to TRBD1. The ends lost 4 bases at V and 10 bases at J; junction bases unmatched: 13. CDR1 and CDR2 from the germline V gene are KGHDR and SFDVKD. There are 16 residues in the CDR3. The chain's CDR3 is CATSDTTQGALGKLFF. The CDR3 region has the DNA TGTGCCACCAGTGACACCACTCAGGGGGCTCTTGGAAAACTGTTTTTT.

The chain uses TRBV18 and TRBJ2-1, with 9 bases identical to TRBD1. After removal of 2 bases from V and 10 bases from J, the junction contained 6 bases not matched to a gene. The CDR3 length is 14 residues. Looked up from germline, CDR1 is KGHSH and CDR2 is LQKENI. CDR3 DNA: TGTGCCAGCTCACCATGGACAGGGGTGGTGGAGCAGTTCTTC. Translation gives CASSPWTGVVEQFF.

The rearrangement joins TRBV12-3 or TRBV12-4 to TRBJ1-1; D possibly corresponds to TRBD1 (6 bases). This CDR3 has 12 residues. The V end was cut by 7 bases, the J end by 6 bases, with 12 bases between. The CDR3 sequence: CASTIGGSEAFF. The CDR3 DNA reads TGTGCCAGCACCATAGGGGGTTCTGAAGCTTTCTTT.

The chain combines TRBV4-1 with TRBJ2-2; TRBD1 might be the D (5 bases). The V gene lost 0 bases and the J gene lost 5 bases, with 10 bases spanning the gap. Germline V gives CDR1 MGHRA, CDR2 YSYEKL. The CDR3 has 15 residues. The CDR3 loop is CASSQETGRTGELFF. CDR3 nucleotides: TGCGCCAGCAGCCAAGAAACAGGACGGACCGGGGAGCTGTTTTTT.

V gene TRBV2 combines with J gene TRBJ2-3; 7 nucleotides line up with TRBD1. V gave up 2 bases and J gave up 1 base; unmatched junction bases: 3. The CDR3 totals 15 residues. Germline V gene lookup returns CDR1 SNHLY and CDR2 FYNNEI. The CDR3 region has the DNA TGTGCCAGCAGTGAACGACAGGGTGGCACAGATACGCAGTATTTT. Protein sequence: CASSERQGGTDTQYF. The variable domain in full, with the rest retrieved from reference TRBV2 and TRBJ2-3, is EPEVTQTPSHQVTQMGQEVILRCVPISNHLYFYWYRQILGQKVEFLVSFYNNEISEKSEIFDDQFSVERPDGSNFTLKIRSTKLEDSAMYFCASSERQGGTDTQYFGPGTRLTVL.

This sequence joins TRBV14 and TRBJ2-1; 7 nucleotides align to TRBD2. Unmatched junction bases numbered 9, after V lost 2 bases and J lost 2 bases. The CDR3 has 17 amino acids. In germline, CDR1 is SGHDN, CDR2 FVKESK. The CDR3 spells CASSQIDLAGPYNEQFF. CDR3 DNA sequence: TGTGCCAGCAGCCAAATCGATTTAGCGGGTCCCTACAATGAGCAGTTCTTC.

The chain has TRBV3-1 (or the pseudogene TRBV3-2) and TRBJ2-7; tentatively, D is TRBD1 or TRBD2 (5 bases each). The length of the CDR3 is 12 residues. V was trimmed by 1 base and J by 6 bases, leaving 7 bases between them. The V gene's germline CDR1 is LGHDT and CDR2 YNNKEL (reference sequence). CDR3 in DNA: TGTGCCAGCAGCCAAGGGGGGTCCGAGCAGTACTTC. Translated: CASSQGGSEQYF.